This T cell receptor beta chain was profiled in a study of T cell repertoires in cytomegalovirus infection. Study-wide background: Public TCR beta signature analysis indicated the presence of both CMV infection and matching HLA type. Study-wide results and limits: Summed public TCR beta family frequency identified CMV carriers bearing the relevant HLA. Dominating the ex vivo response were HLA-C-restricted CMV-specific TCR beta clonotypes.

MiXCR, run by TCRdb on the reads, gives a single entry per CDR3 protein. The sample holds hundreds of thousands of distinct CDR3 sequences; about 9.2% are singletons and the top ten take more than 2.5%. From germline, CDR1 is MNHEY and CDR2 SVGEGT. This CDR3 has 14 residues. Trimming cost V 2 bases and J 1 base, with 8 bases left between them. This clonotype was counted at least ten times. Its specificity is not known. The chain has TRBV6-2 or TRBV6-3 and TRBJ1-2, with D possibly TRBD1 on 5 matching bases. This clonotype was sampled from a human donor in good health (CMV status not recorded). Some clones in this sample may be carry-over from other donors' samples. Sequenced material: PBMCs. The CDR3 DNA follows: TGTGCCAGCAGTTACGAGGGGAATAACTATGGCTACACCTTC. This sequence encodes CASSYEGNNYGYTF.